These 9 T cell receptor beta chains were all obtained from the same sample, sequenced in a study of CXCR3-negative and CXCR3-positive naive CD8 T cells. Study results and caveats: For CXCR3-positive naive cells, TRB CDR3s were more hydrophobic than those of CXCR3-negative naive cells.

Their target antigens are unknown. The libraries of TRB cDNA were constructed through 5' RACE using UMI labels. With the 5' RACE reads reprocessed, TCRdb shows one record per CDR3 protein and no DNA. The sample's table shows under 85,000 distinct CDR3 sequences. The sample taken for sequencing was naive CXCR3+ CD8+ T cells from blood. Subset specified: CD45RO-CCR7+CD27+CD95- naive CD8+ T cells expressing CXCR3 (TNR3+). These receptors were collected from a human donor in good health. Some clones in this sample may be carry-over from other donors' samples.

This chain connects TRBV7-3 to TRBJ1-6; lacking DNA, the TRBD1 call made by TCRdb goes unchecked. Germline V gene sequence: CDR1 SGHTA, CDR2 FQGTGA. The CDR3 length is 14 residues. This chain's CDR3 is CASSFGGDNSPLHF.

This chain joins TRBV29-1 and TRBJ2-7; there is no DNA to check the TCRdb D call of TRBD2. Germline CDR1 is SQVTM and CDR2 is ANQGSEA. This CDR3 region has 12 residues. The CDR3 protein is CSVETRAYEQYF.

The rearrangement uses TRBV7-2 and TRBJ2-7. There are 11 residues in the CDR3. Germline assignment: CDR1 SGHTA and CDR2 FQGNSA. This CDR3 reads CASNLGEEQYF.

The genes are TRBV7-6 and TRBJ2-1; TCRdb selects TRBD2, and the lack of DNA leaves this call unchecked. Germline V CDR1 and CDR2: SGHVS, FNYEAQ. CDR3 size: 18 residues. The CDR3 sequence is CASSSPMRTSGGTNEQFF.

This sequence joins TRBV4-1 and TRBJ1-2; TCRdb outputs TRBD1, but without DNA this stays unchecked. The CDR3 spans 14 residues. The germline CDR1 and CDR2 sequences are MGHRA and YSYEKL. CDR3 region: CASSHGTGNYGYTF.

The gene calls are TRBV28 and TRBJ2-1; TCRdb's D call, TRBD1, is unchecked because there is no DNA. The CDR3 sequence is 15 residues long. Per the germline V gene, CDR1 is MDHEN and CDR2 is SYDVKM. The CDR3 loop reads CASSPTGSPYNEQFF.

The CDR3 spells CASSQSDSTDTQYF. The V gene is TRBV14, the J gene TRBJ2-3. This CDR3 contains 14 residues. Germline lookup yields CDR1 SGHDN and CDR2 FVKESK. The full variable domain, its missing parts supplied by reference TRBV14 and TRBJ2-3, is EAGVTQFPSHSVIEKGQTVTLRCDPISGHDNLYWYRRVMGKEIKFLLHFVKESKQDESGMPNNRFLAERTGGTYSTLKVQPAELEDSGVYFCASSQSDSTDTQYFGPGTRLTVL.

The V call is TRBV29-1, the J call TRBJ2-7; the D call from TCRdb, TRBD1, cannot be confirmed without DNA. The CDR3 is 11 residues long. The germline gives CDR1 SQVTM, CDR2 ANQGSEA. This CDR3 is CSGVSSYEQYF.

The chain carries TRBV27 and TRBJ1-1. Germline CDR1 is MNHEY and CDR2 is SMNVEV (reference sequence). The length of the CDR3 is 15 residues. The CDR3 sequence is CASQFAGSFNTEAFF.